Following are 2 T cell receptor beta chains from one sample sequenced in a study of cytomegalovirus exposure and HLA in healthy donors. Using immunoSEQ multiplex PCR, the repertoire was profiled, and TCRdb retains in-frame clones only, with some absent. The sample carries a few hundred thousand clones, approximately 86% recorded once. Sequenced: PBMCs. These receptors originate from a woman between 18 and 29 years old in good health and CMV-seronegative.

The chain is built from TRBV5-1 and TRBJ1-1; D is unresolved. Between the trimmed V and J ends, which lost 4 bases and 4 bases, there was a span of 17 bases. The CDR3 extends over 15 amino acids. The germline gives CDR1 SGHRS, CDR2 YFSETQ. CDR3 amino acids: CASSVSSQVLTEAFF. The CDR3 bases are TGCGCCAGCAGCGTATCTTCGCAGGTCCTCACTGAAGCTTTCTTT. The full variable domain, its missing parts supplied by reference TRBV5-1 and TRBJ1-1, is KAGVTQTPRYLIKTRGQQVTLSCSPISGHRSVSWYQQTPGQGLQFLFEYFSETQRNKGNFPGRFSGRQFSNSRSEMNVSTLELGDSALYLCASSVSSQVLTEAFFGQGTRLTVV.

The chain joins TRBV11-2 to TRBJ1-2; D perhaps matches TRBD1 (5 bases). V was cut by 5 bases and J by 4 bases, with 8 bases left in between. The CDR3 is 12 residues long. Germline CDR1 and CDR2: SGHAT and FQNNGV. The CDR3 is CASSPQGYGYTF. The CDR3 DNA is TGTGCCAGCAGCCCGCAGGGCTATGGCTACACCTTC.